Shown below are 22 T cell receptor beta chains from a single sample sequenced in a study of prognosis after radiotherapy for stage I lung cancer. Genomic DNA was the source, and TCR beta CDR3 was amplified from it by two-round multiplex PCR. Every TRBV and TRBJ gene had its own specific primer in first-round PCR. Each CDR3 protein is one row after TCRdb ran MiXCR on the multiplex PCR reads. The data hold approximately 18,000 distinct CDR3 sequences, with 15% to 20% observed a single time. The specimen comprised PBMCs, sampled before or after stereotactic body radiation therapy (not recorded which). These receptors all stem from a donor aged 50 or older with non-small cell lung cancer.

This clonotype has just one count. DNA of the CDR3: TGTGCCAGCAAGTCAGCCCAATTTTACAATGAGCAGTTCTTC. The encoded protein is CASKSAQFYNEQFF. The chain employs TRBV19 and TRBJ2-1; D gene ambiguous. The ends were cut back, 9 bases at V and 4 bases at J, with 16 bases in the middle. The CDR3 has 14 residues. Germline V lookup: CDR1 LNHDA, CDR2 SQIVND (reference sequence).

This clonotype was seen many times. CDR3 region: CASSFTLFSQHF. CDR3 nucleotides: TGTGCCAGCAGCTTCACGTTATTCTCCCAGCATTTT. The chain recombines TRBV28 with TRBJ1-5; D is ambiguous. Germline V gene data show CDR1 as MDHEN and CDR2 as SYDVKM. This CDR3 is built from 12 residues. Trimming stripped 6 bases from V and 11 bases from J, with 14 bases between.

This clonotype was seen many times. This chain links TRBV4-1 with TRBJ1-3, with D unresolved. Germline CDR1 MGHRA, CDR2 YSYEKL. V lost 5 bases and J 0 bases, leaving 17 bases between the germline ends. The CDR3 totals 17 residues. In DNA, the CDR3 is TGCGCCAGCAGCTCGGGCCCTGGACGGTTCTCTGGAAACACCATATATTTT. This codes for CASSSGPGRFSGNTIYF.

On this clonotype: This may be a read error: a much more frequent sequence differs by one nucleotide. The chain carries TRBV18 and TRBJ2-1; TRBD2 matches 7 bases. The length of the CDR3 is 14 residues. Germline lookup yields CDR1 KGHSH and CDR2 LQKENI. For the CDR3, the DNA is TGTGCCAGCTCACCATTGCGGGAGAACAATGGGCAGTTCTTC. Translated, it gives CASSPLRENNGQFF.

The sample holds many counts of this clonotype. The rearrangement joins TRBV9 to TRBJ2-2; 9 nucleotides match TRBD1. V was clipped by 3 bases and J by 7 bases; unmatched bases: 10. The CDR3 contains 16 residues. CDR1 is SGDLS, CDR2 YYNGEE, per germline. CDR3 sequence (DNA): TGTGCCAGCAGCGCCCTCGGGACAGGGATCGGCGGGGAGCTGTTTTTT. It codes for CASSALGTGIGGELFF.

This clonotype was recorded at least ten times. The chain links TRBV6-9 to TRBJ2-7; possibly TRBD2 for D (5 bases). The V gene's germline CDR1 is MNHGY and CDR2 SVAAGI. There are 15 residues in the CDR3. V dropped 1 base and J dropped 6 bases, with 16 bases sitting between them. The CDR3: CASSYLAAGLAEQYF. The CDR3 DNA reads as TGTGCCAGCAGTTATTTGGCGGCGGGCCTAGCCGAGCAGTACTTC.

This clonotype has a count of ten or more. The chain links TRBV6-2 or TRBV6-3 to TRBJ1-1; the match to TRBD1 covers 10 bases. The CDR3 is 16 amino acids. V gave up 5 bases and J gave up 5 bases; unmatched junction bases: 11. Germline CDR1 is MNHEY and CDR2 is SVGEGT. DNA for the CDR3: TGTGCCAGCAGTGAAAGTCCCCGGACAGGGGGAACTGAAGCTTTCTTT. Translation: CASSESPRTGGTEAFF.

This clonotype was picked up many times. The CDR3: CASAPFTSGELFF. In nucleotides, the CDR3 is TGTGCCAGCGCCCCCTTTACGTCCGGGGAGCTGTTTTTT. The chain joins TRBV28 to TRBJ2-2; the D is unclear. The CDR3 has 13 amino acids. V was shortened by 8 bases and J by 6 bases, with 13 bases between the two germline ends. CDR1 MDHEN and CDR2 SYDVKM come from the germline V gene.

Ten or more counts support this clonotype. This chain uses TRBV18 with TRBJ1-3; tentative D call: TRBD1 (5 bases). The V and J ends lost 6 bases and 2 bases respectively, with 11 bases between them. The germline V gene has CDR1 KGHSH and CDR2 LQKENI. The CDR3 loop spans 14 amino acids. The CDR3 loop reads CASSPWGTGNTIYF. The CDR3 coding sequence is TGTGCCAGCTCTCCATGGGGCACTGGAAACACCATATATTTT.

This clonotype is labeled as medium-sized. This chain links TRBV6-5 with TRBJ1-1, with TRBD1 matching 8 bases. CDR1 and CDR2 from the germline V gene are MNHEY and SVGAGI. The CDR3 spans 16 residues. Trimming at V came to 4 bases and at J to 0 bases, leaving 7 bases not matched to a gene. CDR3 sequence reads: CASSSRLDRVNTEAFF. The CDR3 DNA is TGTGCCAGCAGTTCCCGACTGGACAGGGTGAACACTGAAGCTTTCTTT.

This chain uses TRBV7-3 with TRBJ2-1; D gene ambiguous. The CDR3 has 13 amino acids. Germline V lookup: CDR1 SGHTA, CDR2 FQGTGA. V was trimmed by 2 bases and J by 4 bases, leaving 6 bases between them. CDR3 DNA sequence: TGTGCCAGCAGCTTACTGGGATACAATGAGCAGTTCTTC. Translated, it gives CASSLLGYNEQFF.

The chain is built from TRBV20-1 and TRBJ2-1; D not certain. The CDR3 spans 14 residues. Germline CDR1 and CDR2: DFQATT and SNEGSKA (reference sequence). Between the trimmed V and J ends, which lost 6 bases and 0 bases, there was a span of 12 bases. The CDR3 DNA reads as TGCAGTGCAAACCTACAGAACTCCTACAATGAGCAGTTCTTC. This sequence encodes CSANLQNSYNEQFF.

This clonotype was seen ten or more times. V and J are TRBV20-1 and TRBJ1-2, with a tentative D call TRBD1 (5 bases). V was trimmed by 0 bases and J by 5 bases, leaving 13 bases between them. The germline CDR1 and CDR2 sequences are DFQATT and SNEGSKA (reference sequence). This CDR3 region has 14 residues. CDR3 loop: CSARDVVKGYGYTF. In nucleotides, the CDR3 is TGCAGTGCTAGAGATGTCGTTAAGGGGTATGGCTACACCTTC.

This clonotype appeared many times. V usage is TRBV19 and J usage is TRBJ2-3, with D possibly matching TRBD2 (6 bases). The CDR3 has 14 residues. CDR1 is LNHDA, CDR2 SQIVND, per germline (reference sequence). V was clipped by 9 bases and J by 2 bases, with 15 bases between them. The CDR3 nucleotides read TGTGCCAGCGCAAGGGCTAGCGCCACAGATACGCAGTATTTT. Protein sequence: CASARASATDTQYF.

Worth noting for this clonotype: This may stem from a read error, because a much larger clone lies one nucleotide away. The chain joins TRBV4-2 to TRBJ2-5, with 7 bases fitting TRBD2. Trimming at V came to 5 bases and at J to 5 bases, leaving 17 bases not matched to a gene. Germline values: CDR1 LGHNA, CDR2 YNFKEQ. The CDR3 runs 17 residues. The CDR3 DNA reads as TGTGCCAGCAGCGTCCCCGGGGCGGGAGAACGAGGGGAGACCCAGTACTTC. The encoded protein is CASSVPGAGERGETQYF.

This clonotype has ten or more counts. The chain combines TRBV30 with TRBJ2-1; the D is unclear. CDR3 length: 15 residues. Germline V gives CDR1 GTSNPN, CDR2 SVGIG (reference sequence). V was cut by 0 bases and J by 4 bases, with 13 bases left in between. The CDR3 here is CAWSVLQIQYNEQFF. Here the CDR3 DNA reads TGTGCCTGGAGTGTTCTTCAGATTCAATACAATGAGCAGTTCTTC.

A few counts support this clonotype. The CDR3 nucleotides are TGTGCCAGTAGTACGTGGACAGGGGGGGGAGAAGCTTTCTTT. This translates into CASSTWTGGGEAFF. The chain couples TRBV19 to TRBJ1-1; 10 nucleotides line up with TRBD1. Losses at the gene ends were 4 bases for V and 8 bases for J; bases not matched to a gene: 7. Germline CDR1 LNHDA, CDR2 SQIVND (reference sequence). This CDR3 comprises 14 residues.

Many counts were recorded for this clonotype. The chain has TRBV20-1 and TRBJ2-4; tentatively, D is TRBD1 (6 bases). CDR1 and CDR2 from the germline V gene are DFQATT and SNEGSKA (reference sequence). The CDR3 consists of 13 residues. DNA for the CDR3: TGCATCCAAATAACAGGGACAAAAAACATTCAGTACTTC. It translates to CIQITGTKNIQYF.

This clonotype was picked up many times. The chain carries TRBV27 and TRBJ1-5, with 7 bases fitting TRBD1. Germline V gene data show CDR1 as MNHEY and CDR2 as SMNVEV (reference sequence). The V segment lost 0 bases and the J segment 4 bases; nucleotides outside the gene matches: 0. This CDR3 region has 14 residues. This CDR3 reads CASSLSQGNQPQHF. CDR3 nucleotides: TGTGCCAGCAGTTTATCACAGGGGAATCAGCCCCAGCATTTT.

This clonotype was observed once. An end of the junction does not agree with germline; a read error may underlie this. This sequence joins TRBV27 and TRBJ2-1; TRBD1 matches 7 bases. The CDR3 consists of 16 residues. Germline CDR1 reads MNHEY; CDR2 reads SMNVEV (reference sequence). CDR3 sequence (DNA): TGTGCCGGCAGTTTAGGTACAGGGGCCCTCTACAATGAGCAGTTCTTC. It is translated as CAGSLGTGALYNEQFF.

This clonotype was counted at least ten times. The V call is TRBV3-1, the J call TRBJ1-1; D remains unclear. CDR1 LGHDT and CDR2 YNNKEL come from the germline V gene (reference sequence). The CDR3 has 18 residues. The V end was cut by 2 bases, the J end by 0 bases, with 19 bases between. CDR3 DNA sequence: TGTGCCAGCAGCCAAAGTCGCTTGGGGAGTGGGTTGAACACTGAAGCTTTCTTT. Translated, it gives CASSQSRLGSGLNTEAFF.

DNA of the CDR3: TGCGCCAGCAGCCCATTCGGACTAGCGGGAAGCGACCAAGAGACCCAGTACTTC. This sequence encodes CASSPFGLAGSDQETQYF. This chain connects TRBV4-1 to TRBJ2-5; 12 positions match TRBD2. V gave up 4 bases and J gave up 0 bases; unmatched junction bases: 9. CDR3 size: 18 residues. The germline CDR1 and CDR2 sequences are MGHRA and YSYEKL.